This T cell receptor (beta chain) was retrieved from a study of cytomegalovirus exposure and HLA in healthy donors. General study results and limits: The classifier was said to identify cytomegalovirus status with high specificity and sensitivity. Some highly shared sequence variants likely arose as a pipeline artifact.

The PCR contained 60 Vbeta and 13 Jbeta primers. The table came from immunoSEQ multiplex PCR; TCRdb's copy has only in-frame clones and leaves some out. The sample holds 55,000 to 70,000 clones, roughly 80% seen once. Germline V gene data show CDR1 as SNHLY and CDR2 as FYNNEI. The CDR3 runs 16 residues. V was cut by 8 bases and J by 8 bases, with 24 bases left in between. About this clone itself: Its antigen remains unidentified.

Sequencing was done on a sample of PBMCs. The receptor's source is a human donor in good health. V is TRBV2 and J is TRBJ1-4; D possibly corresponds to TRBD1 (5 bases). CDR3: CASSKRGGRTGEKLFF. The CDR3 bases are TGTGCCAGCTCTAAGCGGGGGGGACGGACGGGGGAAAAACTGTTTTTT.